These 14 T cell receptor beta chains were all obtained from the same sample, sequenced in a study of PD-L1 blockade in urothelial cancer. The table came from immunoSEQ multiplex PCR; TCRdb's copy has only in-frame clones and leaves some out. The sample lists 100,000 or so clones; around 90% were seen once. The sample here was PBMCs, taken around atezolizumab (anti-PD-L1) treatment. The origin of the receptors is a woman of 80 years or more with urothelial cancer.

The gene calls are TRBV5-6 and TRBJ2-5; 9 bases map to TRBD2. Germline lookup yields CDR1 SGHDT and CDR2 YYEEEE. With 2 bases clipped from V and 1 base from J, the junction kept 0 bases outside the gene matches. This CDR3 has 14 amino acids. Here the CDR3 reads CASSLAGGQETQYF. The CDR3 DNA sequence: TGTGCCAGCAGCTTAGCGGGAGGCCAAGAGACCCAGTACTTC.

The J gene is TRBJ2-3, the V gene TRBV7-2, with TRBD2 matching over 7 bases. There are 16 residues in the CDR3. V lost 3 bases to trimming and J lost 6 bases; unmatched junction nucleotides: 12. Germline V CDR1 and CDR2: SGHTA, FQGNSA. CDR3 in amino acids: CASSLYQAGTRDTQYF. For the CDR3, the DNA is TGTGCCAGCAGCTTGTACCAAGCGGGGACCCGGGATACGCAGTATTTT.

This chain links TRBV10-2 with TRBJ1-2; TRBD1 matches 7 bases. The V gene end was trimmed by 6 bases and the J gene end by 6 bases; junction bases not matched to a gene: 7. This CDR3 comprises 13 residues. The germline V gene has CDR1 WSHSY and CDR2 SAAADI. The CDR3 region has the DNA TGCGCCAGCAGCGACAGGGTTCGGGATGGCTACACCTTC. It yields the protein CASSDRVRDGYTF.

CDR3 nucleotides: TGCGCCAGCAGCCCCGGGACTAGCGGGGAAGAGACCCAGTACTTC. Protein: CASSPGTSGEETQYF. The rearrangement uses TRBV5-1 and TRBJ2-5; TRBD2 matches 13 bases. Germline CDR1 and CDR2: SGHRS and YFSETQ. V dropped 4 bases and J dropped 3; count of bases not matched to a gene: 3. The CDR3 runs to 15 residues. The whole variable domain, filled in from reference TRBV5-1 and TRBJ2-5, reads KAGVTQTPRYLIKTRGQQVTLSCSPISGHRSVSWYQQTPGQGLQFLFEYFSETQRNKGNFPGRFSGRQFSNSRSEMNVSTLELGDSALYLCASSPGTSGEETQYFGPGTRLLVL.

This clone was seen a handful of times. The CDR3 nucleotides read TGTGCCAGCACGACGGTCGGGGGATCAGAGGACGAGCAGTACTTC. This translates into CASTTVGGSEDEQYF. V usage is TRBV7-8 and J usage is TRBJ2-7; possibly TRBD2 for D (6 bases). This CDR3 spans 15 amino acids. V was cut by 7 bases and J by 5 bases, with 21 bases left in between. Germline V CDR1 and CDR2: SGHVS, FQNEAQ. The whole variable domain, remainder taken from reference TRBV7-8 and TRBJ2-7, is GAGVSQSPRYKVAKRGQDVALRCDPISGHVSLFWYQQALGQGPEFLTYFQNEAQLDKSGLPSDRFFAERPEGSVSTLKIQRTQQEDSAVYLCASTTVGGSEDEQYFGPGTRLTVT.

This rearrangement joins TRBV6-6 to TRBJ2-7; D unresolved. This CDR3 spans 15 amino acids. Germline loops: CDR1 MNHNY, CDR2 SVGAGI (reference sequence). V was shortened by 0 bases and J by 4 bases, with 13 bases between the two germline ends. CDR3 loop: CASSYSTPEKYEQYF. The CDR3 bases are TGTGCCAGCAGTTACTCGACTCCAGAAAAGTACGAGCAGTACTTC.

CDR3 in DNA: TGTGCCTGGAGACTGGGGGGGGCAACTAATGAAAAACTGTTTTTT. Translated: CAWRLGGATNEKLFF. The rearrangement links TRBV30 to TRBJ1-4; D is possibly TRBD1 (5 bases). The CDR3 has 15 amino acids. Germline V gene lookup returns CDR1 GTSNPN and CDR2 SVGIG (reference sequence). The V gene lost 3 bases and the J gene lost 0 bases, with 11 bases spanning the gap.

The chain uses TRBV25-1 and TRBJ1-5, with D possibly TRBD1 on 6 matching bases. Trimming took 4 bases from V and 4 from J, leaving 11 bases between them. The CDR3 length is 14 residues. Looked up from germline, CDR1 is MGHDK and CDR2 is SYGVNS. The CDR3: CASSGQGRNQPQHF. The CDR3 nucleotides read TGTGCCAGCAGTGGGCAGGGGCGTAATCAGCCCCAGCATTTT.

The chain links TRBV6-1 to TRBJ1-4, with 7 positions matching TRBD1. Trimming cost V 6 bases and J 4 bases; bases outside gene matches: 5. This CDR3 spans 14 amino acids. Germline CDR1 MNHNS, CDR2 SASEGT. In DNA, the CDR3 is TGTGCCAGCAGAATGGGACAGAATAATGAAAAACTGTTTTTT. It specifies CASRMGQNNEKLFF.

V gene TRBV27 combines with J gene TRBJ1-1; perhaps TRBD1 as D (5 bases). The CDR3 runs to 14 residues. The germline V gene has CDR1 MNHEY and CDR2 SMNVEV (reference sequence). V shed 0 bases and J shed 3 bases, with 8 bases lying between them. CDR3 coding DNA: TGTGCCAGCAGTTTATCGTCAGGGTACACTGAAGCTTTCTTT. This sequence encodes CASSLSSGYTEAFF.

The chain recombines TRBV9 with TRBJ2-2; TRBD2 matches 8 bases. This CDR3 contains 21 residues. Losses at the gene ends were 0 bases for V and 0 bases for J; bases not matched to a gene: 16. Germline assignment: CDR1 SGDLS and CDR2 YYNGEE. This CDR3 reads CASSVAGTSGNLSPNTGELFF. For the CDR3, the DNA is TGTGCCAGCAGCGTAGCGGGTACTAGCGGAAATTTATCCCCGAACACCGGGGAGCTGTTTTTT.

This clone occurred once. CDR3 amino acids: CASSLTADRYSYEQYF. CDR3 nucleotides: TGTGCCAGCAGCCTAACAGCGGACCGCTACTCCTACGAGCAGTACTTC. The chain has TRBV7-2 and TRBJ2-7, with D possibly matching TRBD2 (5 bases). The CDR3 has 16 amino acids. The germline gives CDR1 SGHTA, CDR2 FQGNSA. V lost 5 bases and J 0 bases, leaving 17 bases between the germline ends.

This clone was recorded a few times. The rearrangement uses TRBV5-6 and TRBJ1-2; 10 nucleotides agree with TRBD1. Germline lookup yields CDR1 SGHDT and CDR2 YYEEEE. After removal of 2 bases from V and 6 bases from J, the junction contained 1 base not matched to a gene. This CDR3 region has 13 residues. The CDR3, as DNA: TGTGCCAGCAGCTTCGGACAGGGGGATGGCTACACCTTC. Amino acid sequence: CASSFGQGDGYTF.

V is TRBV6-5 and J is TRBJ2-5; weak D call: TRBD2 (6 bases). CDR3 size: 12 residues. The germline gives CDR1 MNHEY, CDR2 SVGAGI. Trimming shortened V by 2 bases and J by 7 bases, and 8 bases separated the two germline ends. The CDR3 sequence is CASSYISGTQYF. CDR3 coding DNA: TGTGCCAGCAGTTACATTAGCGGGACCCAGTACTTC.